This entry is about one T cell receptor (beta chain). This entry belongs to a study of blood T cell repertoires in COVID-19. Libraries were prepared by immunoSEQ multiplex PCR; TCRdb keeps only in-frame clonotypes and omits some of them. The repertoire holds under 300,000 clones, with roughly 84% as singletons. The germline CDR1 and CDR2 sequences are LNHDA and SQIVND (reference sequence). Trimming took 10 bases from V and 1 from J, leaving 11 bases between them. This CDR3 has 13 amino acids. The chain is built from TRBV19 and TRBJ1-3; perhaps TRBD1 as D (5 bases). The sample consisted of peripheral blood. This sequence originates from a woman aged 40 to 55 who had recovered from COVID-19. CDR3 DNA sequence: TGTGCCACTGGGGGGGGTTCTGGAAACACCATATATTTT. Amino acid sequence: CATGGGSGNTIYF.